This TCR beta chain stems from a study of T cells in Graves' hyperthyroidism and ophthalmopathy. The V gene's germline CDR1 is ENHRY and CDR2 SYGVKD. The CDR3 runs 15 residues. V shed 0 bases, J shed 6 bases, and the junction held 5 bases outside the gene matches. The sample holds many counts of this clonotype. Its antigen is unidentified. Lactation, pregnancy, other autoimmune disease or uncontrolled infection led to exclusion of patients. Diagnosis relied on clinical symptoms, serum thyroxine and TRAb, thyroid ultrasound and orbital computed tomography. Overall study results and limits: Onset of ophthalmopathy came a median approximately 6.9 months after the model predicted it.

The source material, RNA transcripts, was used to amplify TCR beta CDR3 regions. Initially, a first-round RT-PCR of the TCR CDR3 employed the HTBI primer set. TCRdb independently ran MiXCR on the multiplex PCR reads; one entry per CDR3 protein. The profile covers approximately 600,000 distinct CDR3 sequences, with 12% to 15% appearing a single time and roughly 7.1% taken by the ten largest. This chain uses TRBV10-3 with TRBJ2-1, with 7 bases matching TRBD1. The sequencing input was blood. The clonotype originates from a woman aged 18 to 35 with Graves' ophthalmopathy. DNA for the CDR3: TGTGCCATCAGTGAGTCAAGGGGACAGTCCAATGAGCAGTTCTTC. Protein: CAISESRGQSNEQFF.